The TCR beta chain described here comes from a study of blood T cell repertoires in COVID-19. On the study more broadly: COVID-19 samples collected from the United States, Italy and Spain covered acute and convalescent phases.

CDR1 is LNHDA and CDR2 is SQIVND in the germline V gene (reference sequence). The V end lost 0 bases, the J end lost 4 bases, and 6 bases lay between the germline ends. The CDR3 is 13 amino acids. Only in-frame clones appear in the TCRdb table, and some are missing; sequencing was by immunoSEQ multiplex PCR. The sample includes approximately 290,000 clones, about 89% of them seen just once. With regard to this clone: Other DNA sequences of this sample code for an identical CDR3.

This TCR was sampled from a woman under 40 with COVID-19, enrolled during active disease. The specimen was peripheral blood. The genes are TRBV19 and TRBJ1-1, with D unresolved. This chain's CDR3 is CASSIDRGTEAFF. In DNA form, the CDR3 reads TGTGCCAGTAGTATAGATCGGGGCACTGAAGCTTTCTTT.